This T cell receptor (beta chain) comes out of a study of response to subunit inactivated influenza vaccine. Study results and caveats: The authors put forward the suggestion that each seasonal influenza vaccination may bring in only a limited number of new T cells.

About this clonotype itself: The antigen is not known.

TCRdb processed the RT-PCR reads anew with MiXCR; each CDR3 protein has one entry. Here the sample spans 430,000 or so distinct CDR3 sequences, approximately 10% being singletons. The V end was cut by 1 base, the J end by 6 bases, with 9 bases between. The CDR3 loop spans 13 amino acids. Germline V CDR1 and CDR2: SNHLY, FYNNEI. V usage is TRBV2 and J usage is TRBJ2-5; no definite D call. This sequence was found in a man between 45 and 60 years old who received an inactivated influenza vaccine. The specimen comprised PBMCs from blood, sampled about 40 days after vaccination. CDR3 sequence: CASSEGISKTQYF. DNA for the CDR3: TGTGCCAGCAGTGAAGGCATATCAAAGACCCAGTACTTC.